These 18 T cell receptor beta chains were all obtained from the same sample, sequenced in a study of sequential checkpoint blockade in melanoma. Treatment specified: randomized to nivolumab then ipilimumab (arm A) or the reverse (arm B). Measured with immunoSEQ multiplex PCR; TCRdb has only the in-frame clones, and not every one. The table includes about 3,600 clones, 34% detected once. The sample consisted of tumor tissue (inferred from file names), taken from a patient given nivolumab and ipilimumab in sequence. The receptors were gathered from a human donor with melanoma.

The chain links TRBV6-8 to TRBJ2-1; the D gene is possibly TRBD2 (6 bases). The V gene lost 8 bases and the J gene lost 7 bases, with 12 bases spanning the gap. Germline-derived CDR1 and CDR2 are MNHGY and SAAAGT. The CDR3 has 12 amino acids. The CDR3 coding sequence is TGTGCCAGCGGCAATCGGGGGAATGAGCAGTTCTTC. Its translation: CASGNRGNEQFF.

This sequence joins TRBV9 and TRBJ1-5; D might be TRBD1 (5 bases). V was clipped by 5 bases and J by 6 bases, with 18 bases between them. Germline V gene data show CDR1 as SGDLS and CDR2 as YYNGEE. This CDR3 comprises 15 residues. The CDR3 region has the DNA TGTGCCAGCAGTGATGAGGGGCGCCGATCTCAGCCCCAGCATTTT. Its protein product is CASSDEGRRSQPQHF.

J is TRBJ2-5 and V is TRBV6-8; 13 bases match TRBD2. The CDR3 totals 19 residues. Germline V lookup: CDR1 MNHGY, CDR2 SAAAGT. V was clipped by 7 bases and J by 4 bases; unmatched bases: 18. CDR3 region: CASTGEWGVGLAGAETQYF. Here the CDR3 DNA reads TGTGCCAGCACAGGGGAGTGGGGGGTCGGACTAGCGGGAGCAGAGACCCAGTACTTC.

In this sample, this clone turned up a few times. This sequence joins TRBV11-3 and TRBJ2-1; perhaps TRBD2 as D (6 bases). Deletions cut 3 bases from V and 8 bases from J, with 20 bases between. Germline V gene lookup returns CDR1 SGHNT and CDR2 YENEEA. This CDR3 has 16 residues. The CDR3 nucleotides read TGTGCCAGCAGCTTGTTAGGAGGGAGTTCTAGAGATGAGCAGTTCTTC. Amino acid sequence: CASSLLGGSSRDEQFF.

The genes are TRBV10-3 and TRBJ2-2; TRBD2 agrees at 7 bases. V lost 0 bases, J lost 1 base, and 8 bases stayed unmatched. Germline V lookup: CDR1 ENHRY, CDR2 SYGVKD. The CDR3 spans 18 residues. The chain's CDR3 is CAISESFSSGVNTGELFF. The CDR3 DNA reads TGTGCCATCAGTGAGTCGTTTTCGAGCGGGGTGAACACCGGGGAGCTGTTTTTT.

The chain is built from TRBV7-2 and TRBJ1-5; no firm D call. The CDR3 has 13 amino acids. Germline V gene sequence: CDR1 SGHTA, CDR2 FQGNSA. V shed 0 bases and J shed 6 bases, with 6 bases lying between them. CDR3 in DNA: TGTGCCAGCAGCTTAGCGGGTGGTCAGCCCCAGCATTTT. Translating it yields CASSLAGGQPQHF.

The gene calls are TRBV30 and TRBJ2-1; 9 bases are a match to TRBD1. The CDR3 consists of 14 residues. CDR1 is GTSNPN, CDR2 SVGIG, per germline (reference sequence). V gave up 4 bases and J gave up 6 bases; unmatched junction bases: 7. The CDR3 coding sequence is TGTGCCTGGACCCACAGGGGGCTCGTCAATGAGCAGTTCTTC. Translated, it gives CAWTHRGLVNEQFF.

This chain joins TRBV19 and TRBJ2-2; D gene uncertain. Looked up from germline, CDR1 is LNHDA and CDR2 is SQIVND (reference sequence). The CDR3 loop spans 14 amino acids. Trimming took 3 bases from V and 3 from J, leaving 8 bases between them. CDR3 in amino acids: CASSISTDTGELFF. The CDR3 bases are TGTGCCAGTAGTATTTCTACGGACACCGGGGAGCTGTTTTTT. The entire variable domain, with the rest obtained from reference TRBV19 and TRBJ2-2, is as follows: DGGITQSPKYLFRKEGQNVTLSCEQNLNHDAMYWYRQDPGQGLRLIYYSQIVNDFQKGDIAEGYSVSREKKESFPLTVTSAQKNPTAFYLCASSISTDTGELFFGEGSRLTVL.

This clone occurred a few times. V gene TRBV4-1 combines with J gene TRBJ1-5, with D hard to call. Looked up from germline, CDR1 is MGHRA and CDR2 is YSYEKL. The CDR3 length is 15 residues. V was pared by 4 bases and J by 0 bases, with 10 bases between. In nucleotides, the CDR3 is TGCGCCAGCAGCCTGCGGGTTGGTAGCAATCAGCCCCAGCATTTT. It codes for CASSLRVGSNQPQHF.

J is TRBJ2-3 and V is TRBV6-8; possible D gene TRBD2, 6 bases. Germline V gives CDR1 MNHGY, CDR2 SAAAGT. CDR3 length: 15 amino acids. V dropped 8 bases and J dropped 0 bases, with 15 bases sitting between them. The CDR3 DNA follows: TGTGCCAGCGGCCACACAGCGGGTAGCACAGATACGCAGTATTTT. Encoded protein: CASGHTAGSTDTQYF.

This chain links TRBV5-1 with TRBJ1-2; TRBD1 is a possible D gene (6 bases). The germline CDR1 and CDR2 sequences are SGHRS and YFSETQ. This CDR3 contains 14 residues. The V and J ends lost 4 bases and 2 bases respectively, with 12 bases between them. CDR3 residues: CASSARTANYGYTF. The CDR3 DNA reads TGCGCCAGCAGCGCTCGGACAGCCAACTATGGCTACACCTTC.

CDR3 coding DNA: TGTGCCAGCAGCTTGGAGGCTAGCGGCTACAATGAGCAGTTCTTC. Translating gives CASSLEASGYNEQFF. J is TRBJ2-1 and V is TRBV11-3; TRBD2 matches at 7 bases. The junction had 5 bases not matched to a gene; V was cut back by 3 bases and J by 3 bases. Per germline, CDR1 SGHNT and CDR2 YENEEA. This CDR3 is 15 amino acids long.

This chain joins TRBV11-3 and TRBJ2-7; 11 nucleotides align to TRBD1. The CDR3 spans 15 residues. CDR1 and CDR2 from the germline V gene are SGHNT and YENEEA. The ends lost 6 bases at V and 3 bases at J; junction bases unmatched: 7. CDR3 sequence reads: CASRDTGTGGYEQYF. CDR3 DNA sequence: TGTGCCAGCAGGGATACCGGGACAGGGGGCTACGAGCAGTACTTC.

The chain links TRBV29-1 to TRBJ2-7; TRBD1 agrees at 9 bases. The junction had 7 bases not matched to a gene; V was cut back by 6 bases and J by 1 base. This CDR3 spans 14 amino acids. The V gene's germline CDR1 is SQVTM and CDR2 ANQGSEA. DNA for the CDR3: TGCAGCGTAGAGCGGACAGGGGAATCCTACGAGCAGTACTTC. Translation gives CSVERTGESYEQYF.

The chain employs TRBV28 and TRBJ1-1; D is unresolved. Between the trimmed V and J ends, which lost 4 bases and 2 bases, there was a span of 11 bases. The CDR3 runs 14 residues. Germline assignment: CDR1 MDHEN and CDR2 SYDVKM. This CDR3 is CASSWLARNTEAFF. The CDR3 DNA reads TGTGCCAGCAGTTGGCTGGCCAGAAACACTGAAGCTTTCTTT.

This chain links TRBV5-1 with TRBJ2-3; no reliable D call. The CDR3 has 14 amino acids. Trimming pared 0 bases from V and 2 bases from J, leaving 7 bases between. The V gene's germline CDR1 is SGHRS and CDR2 YFSETQ. In DNA, the CDR3 is TGCGCCAGCAGCTTGGAGAGCTTCACAGATACGCAGTATTTT. Translating gives CASSLESFTDTQYF.

This clone has a handful of counts. The chain is built from TRBV10-3 and TRBJ2-3, with a weak D call TRBD2 (5 bases). Looked up from germline, CDR1 is ENHRY and CDR2 is SYGVKD. Trimming shortened V by 0 bases and J by 6 bases, and 13 bases separated the two germline ends. This CDR3 contains 15 residues. The CDR3 spells CAISESRGWTDTQYF. The CDR3 DNA reads TGTGCCATCAGTGAGTCCCGGGGATGGACGGATACGCAGTATTTT.

This chain connects TRBV18 to TRBJ1-4, with D uncertain. Germline CDR1 is KGHSH and CDR2 is LQKENI. The CDR3 length is 13 residues. V gave up 2 bases and J gave up 4 bases, with 5 bases separating them. DNA of the CDR3: TGTGCCAGCTCACCAGGGGATAATGAAAAACTGTTTTTT. Its protein is CASSPGDNEKLFF. The full variable domain, rest sourced from reference TRBV18 and TRBJ1-4, is NAGVMQNPRHLVRRRGQEARLRCSPMKGHSHVYWYRQLPEEGLKFMVYLQKENIIDESGMPKERFSAEFPKEGPSILRIQQVVRGDSAAYFCASSPGDNEKLFFGSGTQLSVL.